The 30 T cell receptor beta chains presented below share a single source sample, sequenced in a study of tumor and adjacent non-tumor tissue in lung cancer. The template was RNA from unsorted bulk tissue. The normal lung tissue was taken more than 3 cm from the tumor edge. Three rounds of nested PCR, following a modified ARM-PCR protocol, produced the TCRbeta library. TCRdb independently ran MiXCR on the multiplex PCR reads; one entry per CDR3 protein. The sample includes some 95,000 distinct CDR3 sequences, 80% of them seen just once. Sequenced: distant non-tumor lung tissue. The origin of the receptors is a man aged 55-75 years with small cell lung cancer.

About this clonotype: One junction end does not reproduce the germline sequence, and a read error may be involved. V usage is TRBV6-5 and J usage is TRBJ1-1, with D perhaps TRBD1 (5 bases). CDR1 and CDR2 (germline): MNHEY, SVGAGI. The CDR3 runs to 13 residues. The CDR3 coding sequence is TGTGCCAGCAATTCTACGAGAGGGACTGAATCTTTCTTT. This sequence encodes CASNSTRGTESFF.

On this clonotype itself: No conserved phenylalanine or tryptophan is present at the end of the CDR3, so a read error is the likely explanation. The J gene is TRBJ2-6, the V gene TRBV12-3 or TRBV12-4; D is uncertain. This CDR3 spans 16 amino acids. CDR3 sequence: CTSSPFINSGANVLTL. CDR3 sequence (DNA): TGTACCAGCAGTCCCTTCATAAACTCTGGGGCCAACGTCCTGACTTTG.

On this clonotype itself: The CDR3 ends on some other residue instead of the conserved phenylalanine or tryptophan, so this is likely a read error. This chain uses TRBV6-2 or TRBV6-3 with TRBJ2-3; D ambiguous. CDR1 and CDR2 from the germline V gene are MNHEY and SVGEGT. CDR3 length: 16 amino acids. The CDR3: CASSYTDSPFTVTQYV. DNA of the CDR3: TGTGCCAGCAGTTACACGGATTCACCCTTCACAGTTACGCAGTATGTT.

The CDR3 coding sequence is TGTGCCAGCAGTCTCTCTGGGACAGACACCGGGGGGTTGTTTTTT. Translating it yields CASSLSGTDTGGLFF. The rearrangement uses TRBV12-3 or TRBV12-4 and TRBJ2-2, with D perhaps matching TRBD1 or TRBD2 (7 bases each). The V gene lost 5 bases and the J gene lost 15 bases, with 25 bases spanning the gap. The CDR3 is 15 amino acids.

As regards this clonotype: The junction does not match germline at one end; this may be a read error. The chain recombines TRBV4-2 with TRBJ2-7; D is perhaps TRBD2 (5 bases). Germline CDR1 LGHNA, CDR2 YNFKEQ. The CDR3 is 15 residues long. In nucleotides, the CDR3 is TGTGCCAGCAGCCAAGAACGAACGGGAATGTACGAGCAGCACTTC. Protein sequence: CASSQERTGMYEQHF.

In the case of this clonotype: A much larger clone sits a single nucleotide away, making a read error possible. The rearrangement joins TRBV7-3 to TRBJ1-6; 7 bases match TRBD1. This CDR3 comprises 16 residues. Germline CDR1 SGHTA, CDR2 FQGTGA. The CDR3 here is CASNLQGGFDNSLLHF. The CDR3 DNA reads as TGTGCCAGCAATCTCCAGGGGGGTTTCGATAATTCACTCCTCCACTTT.

Note on this clonotype: A junction end diverges from the germline sequence, so it may reflect a read error. V is TRBV6-5 and J is TRBJ1-2; D may be TRBD1 (5 bases). Germline V gene data show CDR1 as MNHEY and CDR2 as SVGAGI. The length of the CDR3 is 16 residues. CDR3 loop: CTSSYPVGAGDYGYTF. The CDR3 region has the DNA TGTACCAGCAGTTATCCAGTAGGGGCTGGGGACTATGGCTACACCTTC.

This clonotype was seen only once. One end of the junction fails to match germline, which may point to a read error. This chain links TRBV12-3 or TRBV12-4 with TRBJ1-2, with D possibly matching TRBD1 (6 bases). The CDR3 has 14 residues. In nucleotides, the CDR3 is TGTACCAGCAGTGGGGGACACGCTAACTATGGTTACACCTTC. Its translation: CTSSGGHANYGYTF.

Of note for this clonotype: At one end, the junction sequence differs from germline, possibly due to a read error. J is TRBJ1-1 and V is TRBV12-3 or TRBV12-4; D is perhaps TRBD1 (5 bases). CDR3 length equals 13 residues. The CDR3 DNA is TGTGCCAGCAGCTGGACACTGAACACTGAAGCTATATTT. Protein product: CASSWTLNTEAIF.

Turning to this clonotype: At one end the junction does not follow the germline gene, possibly because of a read error. This chain links TRBV30 with TRBJ2-3; D call uncertain. The CDR3 runs 14 residues. CDR1 is GTSNPN and CDR2 is SVGIG in the germline V gene (reference sequence). The CDR3 region is CAWNYGLGLDTQYF. The CDR3 DNA reads TGTGCCTGGAATTACGGGCTCGGTTTAGATACGCAGTATTTC. Full variable domain (missing parts from reference TRBV30 and TRBJ2-3): SQTIHQWPATLVQPVGSPLSLECTVEGTSNPNLYWYRQAAGRGLQLLFYSVGIGQISSEVPQNLSASRPQDRQFILSSKKLLLSDSGFYLCAWNYGLGLDTQYFGPGTRLTVL.

As for this clonotype: Since a much larger clone is just one base distant, this may be a read error. This rearrangement joins TRBV20-1 to TRBJ2-3; 10 bases align to TRBD2. The CDR3 totals 15 residues. Per the germline V gene, CDR1 is DFQATT and CDR2 is SNEGSKA (reference sequence). The CDR3 region has the DNA TGCAGTGCTGAACAGCGGGAGGGCTCCACAGATACGCAGTGTTTT. It yields the protein CSAEQREGSTDTQCF.

The chain combines TRBV4-1 with TRBJ1-5, with D unclear. The CDR3 extends over 13 amino acids. Germline loops: CDR1 MGHRA, CDR2 YSYEKL. Trimming took 6 bases from V and 5 from J, leaving 11 bases between them. The CDR3, as DNA: TGCGCCAGCAGTAGGGTGCGAGATCAGCCCCAGCATTTT. Protein: CASSRVRDQPQHF.

The chain employs TRBV6-1 and TRBJ1-2, with a possible D match to TRBD1 (6 bases). Looked up from germline, CDR1 is MNHNS and CDR2 is SASEGT. The CDR3 extends over 14 amino acids. Trimming pared 11 bases from V and 6 bases from J, leaving 22 bases between. The CDR3 protein is CACTLSRDNHGYTF. In DNA form, the CDR3 reads TGTGCCTGCACGTTATCGCGGGACAATCATGGCTACACCTTC.

This rearrangement joins TRBV7-3 to TRBJ2-2, with D perhaps matching TRBD1 (6 bases). Germline lookup yields CDR1 SGHTA and CDR2 FQGTGA. The CDR3 runs 15 residues. Trimming left V 9 bases short and J 5 bases short, with 19 bases between. Here the CDR3 reads CARGAPDRPTGELFF. CDR3 DNA sequence: TGTGCCAGGGGCGCCCCGGACAGACCTACCGGGGAGCTGTTTTTT.

As to this clonotype: No conserved phenylalanine or tryptophan ends this CDR3, so it is likely a read error. The CDR3 sequence: CASSPRGTGGRTKNIQYL. CDR3 nucleotides: TGTGCCAGCAGCCCCCGTGGGACAGGGGGACGAACCAAAAACATTCAGTACTTA. The chain uses TRBV4-2 and TRBJ2-4, with 11 bases identical to TRBD1. V was pared by 4 bases and J by 2 bases, with 10 bases of the junction left unmatched. Looked up from germline, CDR1 is LGHNA and CDR2 is YNFKEQ. The CDR3 runs 18 residues.

This clonotype was picked up many times. This chain links TRBV6-5 with TRBJ2-1; D might be TRBD1 (5 bases). V was cut by 2 bases and J by 6 bases, with 11 bases left in between. Germline CDR1 and CDR2: MNHEY and SVGAGI. The CDR3 totals 14 residues. The CDR3 protein is CASSYVIGANEQFF. As DNA, the CDR3 is TGTGCCAGCAGTTACGTCATTGGGGCCAATGAGCAGTTCTTC.

Of note for this clonotype: At one end, the junction sequence differs from germline, possibly due to a read error. The rearrangement uses TRBV5-1 and TRBJ2-2, with D perhaps TRBD1 or TRBD2 (5 bases each). CDR3 size: 16 residues. The germline gives CDR1 SGHRS, CDR2 YFSETQ. The CDR3 spells CASSLVRGVDTGELFF. The CDR3 DNA follows: TGCGCCAGCAGCTTGGTGAGGGGCGTGGACACTGGGGAGCTGTTTTTT. The full variable domain, in which reference TRBV5-1 and TRBJ2-2 provide the parts outside the CDR3, is KAGVTQTPRYLIKTRGQQVTLSCSPISGHRSVSWYQQTPGQGLQFLFEYFSETQRNKGNFPGRFSGRQFSNSRSEMNVSTLELGDSALYLCASSLVRGVDTGELFFGEGSRLTVL.

Points on this clonotype: Compared with germline, one end of the junction differs, possibly owing to a read error. The J gene is TRBJ1-5, the V gene TRBV7-9; maybe TRBD1 (5 bases). The CDR3 consists of 13 residues. Germline V gene sequence: CDR1 SEHNR, CDR2 FQNEAQ (reference sequence). DNA of the CDR3: TGTGCGAGCAGCTCACAGGAGTATCAGCCCCAACATTTT. This gives the protein CASSSQEYQPQHF.

The chain joins TRBV29-1 to TRBJ1-2; D not resolved. CDR3 length: 11 amino acids. The germline V gene has CDR1 SQVTM and CDR2 ANQGSEA. V lost 8 bases, J lost 8 bases, and 15 bases lay in between. Written as DNA, the CDR3 is TGCAGCACTGAAGGTATTGAGGGCTACACCTTC. It specifies CSTEGIEGYTF.

This clonotype was found many times. This CDR3 is CSVEDRGTSSFYEQFF. CDR3 nucleotides: TGCAGCGTTGAAGATCGAGGGACTAGCAGTTTTTATGAGCAGTTCTTC. The chain couples TRBV29-1 to TRBJ2-1, with 9 bases lining up with TRBD2. This CDR3 has 16 amino acids. The germline V gene has CDR1 SQVTM and CDR2 ANQGSEA. Trimming removed 0 bases from V and 8 bases from J; junction bases left unmatched: 11.

Remarks on this clonotype: A junction boundary mismatches the germline segment, possibly from a read error. The gene calls are TRBV6-2 or TRBV6-3 and TRBJ1-1, with D uncertain. This CDR3 has 14 residues. Germline CDR1 MNHEY, CDR2 SVGEGT. The CDR3 DNA reads TGTGCCAGCACTTACGATCGAGGGAACACTGAAGCTTTCTTT. Translating gives CASTYDRGNTEAFF.

This clonotype has ten or more counts. The chain employs TRBV27 and TRBJ2-2; D might be TRBD1 (6 bases). V was clipped by 5 bases and J by 5 bases, with 9 bases between them. The CDR3 is 13 amino acids. Germline-derived CDR1 and CDR2 are MNHEY and SMNVEV (reference sequence). CDR3 amino acids: CASSLGQTGELFF. Here the CDR3 DNA reads TGTGCCAGCAGTCTTGGACAGACCGGGGAGCTGTTTTTT.

Of note for this clonotype: A junction boundary mismatches the germline segment, possibly from a read error. The V and J genes are TRBV4-1 and TRBJ2-4; D perhaps matches TRBD1 (5 bases). CDR1 is MGHRA and CDR2 is YSYEKL in the germline V gene. CDR3 length equals 15 residues. CDR3 DNA: TGCGCCAGCCGCCATAGCAGGGTGGGGAAAAACATTCAGTACTTC. Its protein product is CASRHSRVGKNIQYF.

The genes are TRBV20-1 and TRBJ2-3; maybe TRBD1 (5 bases). Per germline, CDR1 DFQATT and CDR2 SNEGSKA (reference sequence). Trimming took 3 bases from V and 0 from J, leaving 13 bases between them. There are 15 residues in the CDR3. The CDR3 DNA sequence: TGCAGTGCTAGCCGGAATAGGGGCAGCACAGATACGCAGTATTTT. It yields the protein CSASRNRGSTDTQYF.

The J gene is TRBJ1-1, the V gene TRBV6-5; D may be TRBD1 (5 bases). V lost 2 bases, J lost 13 bases, and 26 bases lay in between. Per the germline V gene, CDR1 is MNHEY and CDR2 is SVGAGI. CDR3 length equals 16 residues. In DNA form, the CDR3 reads TGTGCCAGCAGTTACGAGGGCAGGGTGGGAGGAGTAGGAGATTTCTTT. As protein: CASSYEGRVGGVGDFF.

This sequence joins TRBV7-8 and TRBJ2-5, with D possibly matching TRBD2 (5 bases). The CDR3 has 15 residues. Germline values: CDR1 SGHVS, CDR2 FQNEAQ. Trimming cost V 9 bases and J 2 bases, with 19 bases left between them. The CDR3 spells CASSALRGTQETQYF. The CDR3 region has the DNA TGTGCCAGTAGCGCCTTACGGGGAACTCAAGAGACCCAGTACTTC.

J is TRBJ2-2 and V is TRBV7-3, with TRBD2 matching over 9 bases. CDR3 size: 13 residues. The trim removed 6 bases at V and 9 bases at J, leaving 5 bases unmatched. Germline loops: CDR1 SGHTA, CDR2 FQGTGA. The CDR3 protein is CASSSGGTRELFF. The CDR3 DNA follows: TGTGCCAGCAGTAGCGGGGGCACAAGGGAGCTGTTTTTT.

The genes are TRBV10-1 and TRBJ1-4; possibly TRBD1 for D (6 bases). With 8 bases removed from V and 10 bases from J, the gap between germline ends came to 17 bases. This CDR3 contains 13 residues. CDR1 and CDR2 (germline): WNHNN, SYGVQD (reference sequence). CDR3 bases: TGCGCCAGCTGTAGGGGACATGGCGGAAAACTGTTTTTT. It codes for CASCRGHGGKLFF.

Points on this clonotype: Germline and junction disagree at one end, which may indicate a read error. The chain carries TRBV12-3 or TRBV12-4 and TRBJ2-1; D might be TRBD1 or TRBD2, each matching 5 bases. The CDR3 spans 15 residues. CDR3 in amino acids: CASSPTTWGFNEQFF. The CDR3, as DNA: TGTGCAAGCAGTCCGACTACCTGGGGGTTCAATGAGCAGTTCTTC.

This clonotype was detected a few times. This CDR3 fails to terminate in the conserved phenylalanine or tryptophan, so it likely reflects a read error. The rearrangement uses TRBV11-2 and TRBJ2-1; 10 bases agree with TRBD2. The germline V gene has CDR1 SGHAT and CDR2 FQNNGV. The CDR3 is 18 residues long. V shed 0 bases, J shed 9 bases, and the junction held 14 bases outside the gene matches. The CDR3 DNA reads TGTGCCAGCAGCTTAGATGGGGTGGGATTAGCGGGAGGAGGTGAGCAGTTCTCC. The encoded protein is CASSLDGVGLAGGGEQFS.